The T cell receptor beta chain under discussion was sequenced for a study of cytomegalovirus exposure and HLA in healthy donors. CDR3 size: 16 residues. The ends were cut back, 3 bases at V and 1 base at J, with 16 bases in the middle. CDR1 is SEHNR and CDR2 is FQNEAQ in the germline V gene (reference sequence). Clones were read by immunoSEQ multiplex PCR, and TCRdb kept only the in-frame ones, dropping some. The sample records around 190,000 clones, 86% being singletons. The V and J genes are TRBV7-9 and TRBJ2-7; tentative D call: TRBD2 (5 bases). The sequenced sample was PBMCs. The TCR sequence derives from a woman aged 18-29 years in good health and CMV-seronegative. CDR3 region: CASSLRADLRSYEQYF. The CDR3 nucleotides are TGTGCCAGCAGCTTGCGTGCGGACTTACGTTCCTACGAGCAGTACTTC.